This paragraph reports one T cell receptor (beta chain). Its antigen is unknown. Base qualities were left out, and no much larger clone turns up one base away. Including the terminal cysteine and phenylalanine, the CDR3 comprises 12 residues. Only the CDR3 region is kept as DNA, spanning 36 bases read in frame from base 1. V is pared back by 4 bases and J by 7 bases, with 14 bases lying between the germline termini. CDR1 is given as GTSNPN and CDR2 as SVGIG, both from the germline V gene (reference sequence). The Qiagen DNeasy kit was used to extract genomic DNA from unsorted PBMCs and from the negatively selected CD4+ and CD8+ fractions. Amplification of TCR beta CDR3 regions was done by immunoSEQ multiplex PCR with primers that anneal to V and J segments. Amplification bias was minimized using a synthetic immune receptor repertoire, and residual bias was removed computationally after sequencing. On the study's bioinformatics: Repertoire diversity was quantified as the Shannon entropy index using custom Python scripts. Unsorted, CD4+ and CD8+ repertoires were examined separately, except in combined analyses, for which CD4+ and CD8+ sequences were merged in silico. Clonal expansion was defined as at least a 2-fold frequency increase after treatment relative to C1D1, with a pseudocount of 0.5 for undetected baseline clones. Singleton clones were defined as clones with 0 or 1 copy at C1D1, and non-singleton clones were defined as clones with 2 or more copies. Clones expanded in unsorted samples were annotated as CD4+, CD8+ or unknown by matching protein sequences in sorted samples from the same patient. Diversity changes from C1D1 to C4D1 were tested in paired samples using Wilcoxon tests. In TCRdb, the immuneACCESS table is reduced to in-frame sequences with V and J assigned. These tables do not hold every clone; where another copy was compared, an unresolved V gene accounts for under half, and the others remain unexplained. V, J and clone size were drawn from that table, and D and trimming were deduced from the DNA. Within this sample are fewer than 90,000 clones, with under 90% of them counted one time only. The top ten hold 20% to 25% of the sample.

The time point label on this specimen signifies: cycle 1 day 1 (C1D1), immediately before nivolumab initiation. Every trial patient had relapsed after autologous stem cell transplantation, and cohorts A, B and C differed in prior brentuximab vedotin exposure. The trial cohort was composed of about 53 patients with relapsed/refractory classical Hodgkin lymphoma, for whom complete response, partial response or progressive disease was recorded as best overall response. Single-agent nivolumab was administered to trial patients in the multi-cohort phase II CheckMate 205 trial. An independent review committee assessed best overall response by applying the 2007 International Working Group response criteria. PBMCs from the trial were collected at three points: immediately before nivolumab initiation (C1D1), and during therapy at cycle 2 day 1 and cycle 4 day 1. Peripheral blood was collected in 8 mL Vacutainer Cell Preparation Tubes, from which PBMCs were isolated by centrifugation and then cryopreserved.

This sample was taken from a study of PD-1 blockade in classical Hodgkin lymphoma (TCRdb year 2020). Background for the entire study: Nivolumab dosing was 3 mg/kg intravenously every 2 weeks, continuing until either disease progression or unacceptable toxicity. The study used TCR beta sequencing and CyTOF to define a peripheral blood immune signature of response to PD-1 blockade in classical Hodgkin lymphoma.

Results the study describes overall, beyond this receptor: A significant rise by C4D1 was seen in CD4+ but not CD8+ TCR diversity (p=0.0027 vs p=0.16), with the rise being most apparent in complete responders (p=0.02). The study was restricted to a single clinical trial cohort, and the causes of repertoire differences, possibly disease activity or prior therapy, were left undefined. Lower diversity was observed in patients in whom nivolumab was started less than 1 year after ASCT, and these patients were excluded from later analyses so that confounding by immune reconstitution would be avoided. Baseline TCR diversity was reported as lower in newly diagnosed patients than in healthy donors, and lower still in relapsed/refractory patients. Trial patients with a complete response had baseline diversity similar to that of newly diagnosed patients, while partial responders and progressors had significantly lower diversity.

The sequencing used peripheral blood mononuclear cells (PBMCs), collected at baseline. The V gene is TRBV30 and the J gene is TRBJ2-7, with the D gene too uncertain to name. The receptor's source is a human donor with classical Hodgkin lymphoma. The DNA sequence is as follows: TGTGCCTGGAACCACCGAACTAATGAGCAGTACTTC. The translation is CAWNHRTNEQYF.